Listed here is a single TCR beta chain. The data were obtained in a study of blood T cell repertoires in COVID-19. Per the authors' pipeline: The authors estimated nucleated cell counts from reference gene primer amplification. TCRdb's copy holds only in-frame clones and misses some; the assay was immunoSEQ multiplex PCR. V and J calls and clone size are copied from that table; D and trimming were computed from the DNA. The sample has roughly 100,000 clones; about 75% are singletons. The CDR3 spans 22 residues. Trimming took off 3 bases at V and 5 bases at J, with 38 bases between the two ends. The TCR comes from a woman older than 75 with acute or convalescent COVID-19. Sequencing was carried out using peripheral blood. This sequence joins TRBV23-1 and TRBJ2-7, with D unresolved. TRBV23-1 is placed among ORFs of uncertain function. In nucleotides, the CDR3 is TGCGCCAGCAGTCATTTCTTGTTATTATCCTCTCGAGAAACCAGGAACAAGGACGAGCAGTACTTC. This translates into CASSHFLLLSSRETRNKDEQYF.